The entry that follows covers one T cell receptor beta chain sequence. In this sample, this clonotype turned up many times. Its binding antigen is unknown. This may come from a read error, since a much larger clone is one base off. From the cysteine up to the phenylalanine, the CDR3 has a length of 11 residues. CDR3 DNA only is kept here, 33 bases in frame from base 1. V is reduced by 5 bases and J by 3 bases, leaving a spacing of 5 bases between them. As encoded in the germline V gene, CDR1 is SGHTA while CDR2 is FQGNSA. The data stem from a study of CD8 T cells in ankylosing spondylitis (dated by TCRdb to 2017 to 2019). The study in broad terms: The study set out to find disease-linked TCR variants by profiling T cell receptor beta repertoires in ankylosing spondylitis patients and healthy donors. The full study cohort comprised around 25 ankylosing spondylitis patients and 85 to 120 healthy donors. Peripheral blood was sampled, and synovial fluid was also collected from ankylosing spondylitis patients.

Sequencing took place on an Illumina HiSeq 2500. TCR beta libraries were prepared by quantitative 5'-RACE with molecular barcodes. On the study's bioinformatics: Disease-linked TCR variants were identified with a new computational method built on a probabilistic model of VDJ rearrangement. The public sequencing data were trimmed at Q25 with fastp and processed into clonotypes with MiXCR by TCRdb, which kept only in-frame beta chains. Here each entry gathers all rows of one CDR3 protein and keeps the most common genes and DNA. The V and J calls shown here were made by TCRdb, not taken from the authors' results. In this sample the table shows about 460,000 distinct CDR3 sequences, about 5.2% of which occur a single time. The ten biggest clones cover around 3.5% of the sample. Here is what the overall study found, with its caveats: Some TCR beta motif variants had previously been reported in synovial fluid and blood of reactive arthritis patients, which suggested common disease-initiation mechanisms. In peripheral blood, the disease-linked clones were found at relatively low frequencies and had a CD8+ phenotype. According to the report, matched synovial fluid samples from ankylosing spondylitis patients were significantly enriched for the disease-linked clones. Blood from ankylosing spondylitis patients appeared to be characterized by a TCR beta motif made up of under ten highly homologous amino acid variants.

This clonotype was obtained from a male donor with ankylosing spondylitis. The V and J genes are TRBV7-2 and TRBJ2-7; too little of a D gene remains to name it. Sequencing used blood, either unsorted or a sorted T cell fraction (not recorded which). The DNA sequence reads TGTGCCAGCAGCGCCTACTACGAGCAGTACTTC. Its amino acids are CASSAYYEQYF.